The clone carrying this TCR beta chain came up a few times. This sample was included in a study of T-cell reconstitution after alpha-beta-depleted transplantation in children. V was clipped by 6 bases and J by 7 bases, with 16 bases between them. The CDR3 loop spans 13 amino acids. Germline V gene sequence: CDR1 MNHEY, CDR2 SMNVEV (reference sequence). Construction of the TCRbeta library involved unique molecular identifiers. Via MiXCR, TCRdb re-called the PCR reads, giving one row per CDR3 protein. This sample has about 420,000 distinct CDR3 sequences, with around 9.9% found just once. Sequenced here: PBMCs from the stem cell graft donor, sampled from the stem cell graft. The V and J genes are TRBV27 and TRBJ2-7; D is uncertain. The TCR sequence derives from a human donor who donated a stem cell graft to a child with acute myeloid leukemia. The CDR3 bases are TGTGCCAGCAGCCGGGCTCCGGAGACGGAGCAGTACTTC. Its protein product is CASSRAPETEQYF.